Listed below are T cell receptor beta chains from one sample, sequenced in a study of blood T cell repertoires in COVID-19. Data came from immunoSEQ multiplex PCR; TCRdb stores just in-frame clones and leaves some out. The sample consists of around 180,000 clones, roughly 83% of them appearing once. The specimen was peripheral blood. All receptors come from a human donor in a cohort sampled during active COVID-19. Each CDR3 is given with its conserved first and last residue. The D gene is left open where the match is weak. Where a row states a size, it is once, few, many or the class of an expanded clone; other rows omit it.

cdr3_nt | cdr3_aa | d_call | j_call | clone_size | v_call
TGTGCCAGCTCGTCTCTAGCGGGCCGTGAGGTCGAGCAGTACTTC | CASSSLAGREVEQYF | TRBD2 | TRBJ2-7 | few | TRBV18
TGTGCCAGCAGCTTTGGGAGCCGTTTGGTGGACAGCCTCAGGTATGGCTACACCTTC | CASSFGSRLVDSLRYGYTF | . | TRBJ1-2 | . | TRBV11-3
TGCAGTGCTAGTATGGGCAATGAAAAACTGTTTTTT | CSASMGNEKLFF | . | TRBJ1-4 | . | TRBV20-1
TGTGCCAGCAGCAAACAGGGGGCGGCTGGAAACACCATATATTTT | CASSKQGAAGNTIYF | TRBD1 | TRBJ1-3 | . | TRBV7-2
TGTGCCAGAACCCTTACTCGACAGGGTAGGTCCTACGAGCAGTACTTC | CARTLTRQGRSYEQYF | TRBD1 | TRBJ2-7 | . | TRBV27
TGCGCCAGCAGTCAATCTCTTGGGACTTGCTCTGGAAACACCATATATTTT | CASSQSLGTCSGNTIYF | . | TRBJ1-3 | . | TRBV23-1
TGTGCCAGCAGCCCCCGGGGGGGCCGGAACACCGGGGAGCTGTTTTTT | CASSPRGGRNTGELFF | TRBD2 | TRBJ2-2 | few | TRBV5-4
TGTGCCAGCAGCTTACGGATCACGGAGAACAACTATGGCTACACCTTC | CASSLRITENNYGYTF | . | TRBJ1-2 | . | TRBV7-2
TGTGCCAGCAGCTTAGACCCCTCGGGGAAGGGTTCACCCCTCCACTTT | CASSLDPSGKGSPLHF | . | TRBJ1-6 | . | TRBV7-2
TGTGCCAGTAGGGGGGACAGCGGCTACAATGAGCAGTTCTTC | CASRGDSGYNEQFF | TRBD1 | TRBJ2-1 | . | TRBV19
TGTGCCAGCAGCCCCCGACAGGGCGGACACTACGAGCAGTACTTC | CASSPRQGGHYEQYF | TRBD1 | TRBJ2-7 | . | TRBV9